The 27 T cell receptor beta chains reported below all come from one sample, sequenced in a study of cytomegalovirus exposure and HLA in healthy donors (dated by TCRdb to about 2017). The library was prepared using the immunoSEQ multiplex PCR assay. A mixture of 60 forward primers for TCR Vbeta segments and 13 reverse primers for TCR Jbeta segments was used in the multiplex PCR. TCRdb took this table from immuneACCESS and kept in-frame rearrangements with V and J called. Such tables lack part of the clones; where checked against another copy, unresolved V genes explain under half of the gap, and the rest is unexplained. This sample comprises some 130,000 clones, 75% of them detected only once. Roughly 6.6% of the sample is taken by the ten largest. The specimen sequenced was PBMCs. The source of these receptors is a man aged 30 to 39 in good health and CMV-seronegative.

This chain links TRBV28 with TRBJ1-1; 9 bases are a match to TRBD1. Trimming removed 4 bases from V and 3 bases from J; junction bases left unmatched: 6. The CDR3 contains 15 residues. CDR1 is MDHEN and CDR2 is SYDVKM in the germline V gene. The CDR3 coding sequence is TGTGCCAGCAGTTGGAGTGACAGGGGGGACACTGAAGCTTTCTTT. Its protein product is CASSWSDRGDTEAFF.

The chain links TRBV28 to TRBJ2-7, with 9 bases lining up with TRBD1. This CDR3 region has 15 residues. Germline V gene data show CDR1 as MDHEN and CDR2 as SYDVKM. V shed 5 bases, J shed 8 bases, and the junction held 13 bases outside the gene matches. The CDR3 nucleotides read TGTGCCAGCAGTGCCTCCCGGGACAGGGCCATGAAGCAGTACTTC. Translated, it gives CASSASRDRAMKQYF.

This rearrangement joins TRBV6-5 to TRBJ1-6; no definite D call. V was clipped by 5 bases and J by 7 bases, with 15 bases between them. The CDR3 has 15 amino acids. The germline V gene encodes CDR1 MNHEY and CDR2 SVGAGI. CDR3: CASSGGGSGNSPLHF. In DNA, the CDR3 is TGTGCCAGCAGTGGTGGAGGCTCTGGGAATTCACCCCTCCACTTT.

The CDR3 region is CASSPGPGQGAQETQYF. The CDR3 DNA reads as TGTGCCAGCAGCCCCGGTCCGGGACAGGGGGCTCAAGAGACCCAGTACTTC. The chain carries TRBV2 and TRBJ2-5; 12 nucleotides line up with TRBD1. The V gene end was trimmed by 6 bases and the J gene end by 2 bases; junction bases not matched to a gene: 10. The CDR3 totals 17 residues. In germline, CDR1 is SNHLY, CDR2 FYNNEI.

This clone has only a few counts. The chain links TRBV11-2 to TRBJ2-4, with 9 positions matching TRBD2. Germline-derived CDR1 and CDR2 are SGHAT and FQNNGV. This CDR3 has 12 amino acids. Unmatched junction bases numbered 8, after V lost 5 bases and J lost 15 bases. The CDR3 sequence is CASSPSGERRYF. DNA of the CDR3: TGTGCCAGCAGCCCTAGCGGGGAGCGCCGGTACTTC.

CDR3 nucleotides: TGTGCCAGCAGTCGTAAAACTAGCGGGAGCATTGAGACCCAGTACTTC. It translates to CASSRKTSGSIETQYF. V gene TRBV7-8 combines with J gene TRBJ2-5; TRBD2 matches 11 bases. Germline trimming cut 6 bases from V and 5 bases from J; bases unmatched to any gene: 11. Germline CDR1 reads SGHVS; CDR2 reads FQNEAQ. This CDR3 region has 16 residues.

The V call is TRBV11-3, the J call TRBJ2-3, with TRBD2 as a possible D gene (5 bases). This CDR3 region has 15 residues. V was pared by 1 base and J by 0 bases, with 8 bases between. CDR1 is SGHNT and CDR2 is YENEEA in the germline V gene. CDR3 in DNA: TGTGCCAGCAGCTTAGGGCTAGCTAGCACAGATACGCAGTATTTT. It yields the protein CASSLGLASTDTQYF.

The chain couples TRBV29-1 to TRBJ2-7; D is possibly TRBD1 (5 bases). Trimming pared 7 bases from V and 6 bases from J, leaving 19 bases between. Germline V CDR1 and CDR2: SQVTM, ANQGSEA. This CDR3 contains 13 residues. The CDR3 nucleotides are TGCAGCGCCGCGAGACAGCAATGGGGCGAGCAGTACTTC. Its protein is CSAARQQWGEQYF.

The rearrangement joins TRBV28 to TRBJ1-2; TRBD1 is a possible D gene (5 bases). The V end was cut by 7 bases, the J end by 4 bases, with 19 bases between. Germline V gives CDR1 MDHEN, CDR2 SYDVKM. The CDR3 extends over 15 amino acids. The CDR3 is CASTSLGGVLYGYTF. CDR3 nucleotide sequence: TGTGCCAGCACCTCGCTTGGGGGGGTACTCTATGGCTACACCTTC.

V is TRBV5-1 and J is TRBJ2-2, with 7 positions matching TRBD2. The CDR3 runs 15 residues. V dropped 1 base and J dropped 4; count of bases not matched to a gene: 4. Germline values: CDR1 SGHRS, CDR2 YFSETQ. DNA for the CDR3: TGCGCCAGCAGCTTGAGCGGGGTGGGCACCGGGGAGCTGTTTTTT. It translates to CASSLSGVGTGELFF.

This rearrangement joins TRBV5-1 to TRBJ2-7; the match to TRBD1 covers 9 bases. CDR1 is SGHRS, CDR2 YFSETQ, per germline. With 4 bases clipped from V and 7 bases from J, the junction kept 9 bases outside the gene matches. The CDR3 consists of 14 residues. This CDR3 is CASSLGTGNLEQYF. The CDR3 DNA sequence: TGCGCCAGCAGCCTAGGGACAGGGAATCTGGAGCAGTACTTC.

This clone was counted once. The chain carries TRBV5-1 and TRBJ2-1; 8 nucleotides line up with TRBD1. CDR1 SGHRS and CDR2 YFSETQ come from the germline V gene. The J segment lost 3 bases and the V segment lost 4 bases, leaving 6 bases of the junction unmatched. The CDR3 has 15 amino acids. The CDR3 here is CASSPGQELYNEQFF. The CDR3 region has the DNA TGCGCCAGCAGCCCGGGACAGGAGCTCTACAATGAGCAGTTCTTC.

V and J are TRBV2 and TRBJ1-1; maybe TRBD1 (6 bases). Germline V lookup: CDR1 SNHLY, CDR2 FYNNEI. CDR3 length: 15 residues. Trimming stripped 2 bases from V and 3 bases from J, with 13 bases between. CDR3 sequence reads: CASSESGRGDTEAFF. As DNA, the CDR3 is TGTGCCAGCAGTGAAAGTGGCAGGGGTGACACTGAAGCTTTCTTT.

The chain carries TRBV7-9 and TRBJ2-1, with TRBD2 matching over 8 bases. CDR1 and CDR2 (germline): SEHNR, FQNEAQ (reference sequence). The length of the CDR3 is 17 residues. The V gene end was trimmed by 5 bases and the J gene end by 3 bases; junction bases not matched to a gene: 12. The CDR3 loop is CASSHEKAGAGYNEQFF. CDR3 bases: TGTGCCAGCAGCCATGAGAAAGCGGGAGCCGGCTACAATGAGCAGTTCTTC.

The chain carries TRBV5-5 and TRBJ2-7, with D perhaps TRBD2 (5 bases). Germline lookup yields CDR1 SGHKS and CDR2 YYEKEE (reference sequence). V was trimmed by 3 bases and J by 5 bases, leaving 9 bases between them. This CDR3 comprises 12 residues. For the CDR3, the DNA is TGTGCCAGCAGCTCGGGCGGGCACGAGCAGTACTTC. Protein product: CASSSGGHEQYF. Complete variable domain (other parts from reference TRBV5-5 and TRBJ2-7): DAGVTQSPTHLIKTRGQQVTLRCSPISGHKSVSWYQQVLGQGPQFIFQYYEKEERGRGNFPDRFSARQFPNYSSELNVNALLLGDSALYLCASSSGGHEQYFGPGTRLTVT.

This clone turned up a few times. The rearrangement links TRBV2 to TRBJ2-7, with TRBD2 identical over 9 bases. The germline V gene encodes CDR1 SNHLY and CDR2 FYNNEI. The V segment lost 3 bases and the J segment 2 bases; nucleotides outside the gene matches: 5. This CDR3 comprises 15 residues. The CDR3 nucleotides read TGTGCCAGCAGTGACCCGACTAGCGGAACCTACGAGCAGTACTTC. Encoded protein: CASSDPTSGTYEQYF.

This clone has just one count. The chain uses TRBV9 and TRBJ2-3; tentative D call: TRBD2 (7 bases). V was cut by 2 bases and J by 2 bases, with 15 bases left in between. CDR3 length equals 16 residues. CDR1 is SGDLS, CDR2 YYNGEE, per germline. The CDR3 nucleotides are TGTGCCAGCAGCGTGGTAGGGGGAGGGCCCACAGATACGCAGTATTTT. It yields the protein CASSVVGGGPTDTQYF.

This clone appeared a few times. The chain carries TRBV28 and TRBJ2-7; D call uncertain. Trimming pared 5 bases from V and 3 bases from J, leaving 11 bases between. From germline, CDR1 is MDHEN and CDR2 SYDVKM. The CDR3 has 13 residues. CDR3 region: CASSKVHSYEQYF. Here the CDR3 DNA reads TGTGCCAGCAGTAAGGTCCACAGCTACGAGCAGTACTTC.

The V gene is TRBV1, the J gene TRBJ2-5; TRBD2, the D gene given by the table, was not confirmed from the DNA. TRBV1 constitutes a pseudogene. This CDR3 contains 16 residues. The CDR3 nucleotides read TGCACCAGCAGCCACTCCTGCGGGAGGATTAAAGAGACCCAGTACTTC. Residues: CTSSHSCGRIKETQYF.

V gene TRBV4-1 combines with J gene TRBJ2-7, with a possible D match to TRBD1 (5 bases). The CDR3 consists of 14 residues. Germline V gene sequence: CDR1 MGHRA, CDR2 YSYEKL. V was pared by 0 bases and J by 4 bases, with 10 bases between. CDR3 DNA sequence: TGCGCCAGCAGCCAAGATCAGGCAGGGTACGAGCAGTACTTC. It translates to CASSQDQAGYEQYF.

The chain has TRBV5-4 and TRBJ2-3, with TRBD2 matching over 8 bases. In germline, CDR1 is SGHNT, CDR2 YYREEE (reference sequence). This CDR3 has 15 residues. The V gene end was trimmed by 2 bases and the J gene end by 3 bases; junction bases not matched to a gene: 5. In nucleotides, the CDR3 is TGTGCCAGCAGCTTAGCGGGAGCTGGGACAGATACGCAGTATTTT. Encoded protein: CASSLAGAGTDTQYF.

J is TRBJ2-1 and V is TRBV19; 8 nucleotides match TRBD1. J lost 6 bases, V lost 10 bases, and 8 bases had no gene match. There are 13 residues in the CDR3. CDR1 and CDR2 from the germline V gene are LNHDA and SQIVND (reference sequence). The CDR3: CATARTGGNEQFF. CDR3 nucleotide sequence: TGTGCCACCGCAAGAACAGGGGGCAATGAGCAGTTCTTC.

This clone was detected once. This chain links TRBV7-2 with TRBJ2-5, with a tentative D call TRBD2 (7 bases). This CDR3 contains 14 residues. Germline CDR1 and CDR2: SGHTA and FQGNSA. V was cut by 5 bases and J by 5 bases, with 15 bases left in between. In DNA, the CDR3 is TGTGCCAGCAGCCTCCGGGGGGCCGCGGAGACCCAGTACTTC. Amino acids: CASSLRGAAETQYF.

The V and J genes are TRBV10-3 and TRBJ1-1, with D perhaps TRBD1 (5 bases). The V gene's germline CDR1 is ENHRY and CDR2 SYGVKD. The ends were cut back, 3 bases at V and 1 base at J, with 12 bases in the middle. The CDR3 has 15 amino acids. CDR3 sequence (DNA): TGTGCCATCAGTGACTCGACCCAGGGGAACACTGAAGCTTTCTTT. Amino acids: CAISDSTQGNTEAFF.

The CDR3 nucleotides read TGTGCCAGCAGCCCACTAATGACTAGCGGGAGGGTGTTCTTC. Translated: CASSPLMTSGRVFF. The V and J genes are TRBV7-8 and TRBJ2-1; 14 bases line up with TRBD2. This CDR3 region has 14 residues. Germline V gene lookup returns CDR1 SGHVS and CDR2 FQNEAQ. Trimming cost V 5 bases and J 15 bases; bases outside gene matches: 9.

This chain links TRBV7-2 with TRBJ1-1, with D uncertain. CDR1 SGHTA and CDR2 FQGNSA come from the germline V gene. V was pared by 1 base and J by 3 bases, with 12 bases between. The CDR3 spans 15 residues. In DNA form, the CDR3 reads TGTGCCAGCAGCTTAGACCCGGTAGCGGACACTGAAGCTTTCTTT. Residues: CASSLDPVADTEAFF. Full variable domain (outside the CDR3, taken from reference TRBV7-2 and TRBJ1-1): GAGVSQSPSNKVTEKGKDVELRCDPISGHTALYWYRQSLGQGLEFLIYFQGNSAPDKSGLPSDRFSAERTGGSVSTLTIQRTQQEDSAVYLCASSLDPVADTEAFFGQGTRLTVV.

In this sample, this clone turned up a few times. The chain is built from TRBV6-1 and TRBJ2-3; D is perhaps TRBD2 (6 bases). This CDR3 comprises 13 residues. V was cut by 8 bases and J by 5 bases, with 14 bases left in between. CDR1 is MNHNS, CDR2 SASEGT, per germline. This CDR3 reads CASGAPSVDTQYF. The CDR3 DNA reads TGTGCCAGCGGCGCCCCTAGCGTAGATACGCAGTATTTT.